This TCR beta chain originates from a study of blood T cell repertoires in COVID-19. Turning to the study itself: Both acute and convalescent COVID-19 samples were obtained from the United States, Italy and Spain.

Germline CDR1 reads LGHDT; CDR2 reads YNNKEL (reference sequence). V gave up 3 bases and J gave up 7 bases; unmatched junction bases: 5. The CDR3 is 14 residues long. Per the study methods: Reference gene primer amplification yielded estimated nucleated cell counts. Assay: immunoSEQ multiplex PCR; the TCRdb copy retains only in-frame clones and omits some. D and trimming were read from the DNA, whereas the V and J calls and clone size are those reported in that table. The sample lists 90,000 to 110,000 clones, 84% occurring once. Sequenced material: peripheral blood. The gene calls are TRBV3-1 (or the pseudogene TRBV3-2) and TRBJ2-4; 8 bases align to TRBD2. The sequence was obtained from a woman aged 45 to 65 with acute or convalescent COVID-19. CDR3 nucleotides: TGTGCCAGCAGCCACCGGGGGGGCCAGAACATTCAGTACTTC. As protein: CASSHRGGQNIQYF.